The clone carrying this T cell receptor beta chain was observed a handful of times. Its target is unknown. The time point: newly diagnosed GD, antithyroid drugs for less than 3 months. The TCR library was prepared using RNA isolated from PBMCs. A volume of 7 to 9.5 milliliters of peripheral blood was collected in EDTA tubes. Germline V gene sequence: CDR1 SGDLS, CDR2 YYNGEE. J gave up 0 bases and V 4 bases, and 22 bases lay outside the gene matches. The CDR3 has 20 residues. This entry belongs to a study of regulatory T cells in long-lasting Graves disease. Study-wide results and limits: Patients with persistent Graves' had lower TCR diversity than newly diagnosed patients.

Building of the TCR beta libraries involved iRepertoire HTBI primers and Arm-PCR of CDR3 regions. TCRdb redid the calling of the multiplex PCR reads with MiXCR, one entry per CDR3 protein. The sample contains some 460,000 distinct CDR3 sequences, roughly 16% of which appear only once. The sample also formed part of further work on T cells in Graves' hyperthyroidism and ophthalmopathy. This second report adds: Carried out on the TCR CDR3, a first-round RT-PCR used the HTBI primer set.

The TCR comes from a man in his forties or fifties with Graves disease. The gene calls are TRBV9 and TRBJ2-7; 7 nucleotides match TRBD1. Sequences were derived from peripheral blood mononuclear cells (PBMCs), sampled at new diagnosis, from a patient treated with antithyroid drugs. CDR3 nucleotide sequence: TGTGCCAGCAGCCCTTCCCCCATCTCCGGACAGGCGAGGGGCTCCTACGAGCAGTACTTC. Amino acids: CASSPSPISGQARGSYEQYF.